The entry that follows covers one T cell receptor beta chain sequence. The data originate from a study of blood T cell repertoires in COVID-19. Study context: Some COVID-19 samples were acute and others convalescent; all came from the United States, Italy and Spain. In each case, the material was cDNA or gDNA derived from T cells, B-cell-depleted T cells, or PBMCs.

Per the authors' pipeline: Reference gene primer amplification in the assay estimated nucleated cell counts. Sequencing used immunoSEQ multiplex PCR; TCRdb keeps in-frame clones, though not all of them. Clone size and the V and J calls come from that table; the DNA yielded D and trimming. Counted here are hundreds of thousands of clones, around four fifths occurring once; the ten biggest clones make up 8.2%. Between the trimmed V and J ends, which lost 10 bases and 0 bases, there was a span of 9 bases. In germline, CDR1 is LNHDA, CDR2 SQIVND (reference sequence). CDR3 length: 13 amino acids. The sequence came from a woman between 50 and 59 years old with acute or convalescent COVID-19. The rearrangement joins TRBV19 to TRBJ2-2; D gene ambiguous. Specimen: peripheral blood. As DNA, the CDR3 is TGTGCCATACAGAGACCGAACACCGGGGAGCTGTTTTTT. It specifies CAIQRPNTGELFF.